This T cell receptor beta chain was recovered during a study of PD-1 blockade in classical Hodgkin lymphoma. Time point reported: cycle 4 day 1 (C4D1), after more than five weeks of nivolumab. Patients all relapsed after autologous stem cell transplantation, and there was variation in brentuximab vedotin exposure. CDR1 and CDR2 (germline): SGHTA, FQGNSA. Germline trimming cut 5 bases from V and 4 bases from J; bases unmatched to any gene: 14. This CDR3 has 16 amino acids. General study results and limits: CD4+ TCR diversity climbed significantly by C4D1, unlike CD8+ TCR diversity. Complete responders' baseline diversity resembled that of newly diagnosed patients.

As to this clone: Its antigen is still unknown.

Here immunoSEQ multiplex PCR was the method, and the copy in TCRdb shows in-frame clones only, minus some. In the table there are 28,000 or so clones, over 60% of which are singletons. The clonotype comes from a human donor with classical Hodgkin lymphoma. The chain employs TRBV7-2 and TRBJ2-7, with TRBD2 identical over 7 bases. The material was peripheral blood mononuclear cells (PBMCs), obtained before the fourth cycle of nivolumab. The CDR3 region is CASSLGLPSGSYEQYF. Written as DNA, the CDR3 is TGTGCCAGCAGCCTAGGTTTGCCTAGCGGTTCGTACGAGCAGTACTTC.